These 5 T cell receptor beta chains originate from one sample sequenced in a study of blood T cell repertoires in COVID-19. Clones were read by immunoSEQ multiplex PCR, and TCRdb kept only the in-frame ones, dropping some. The sample lists about 73,000 clones, about 91% seen once, with around 9% in the top ten. The source material was peripheral blood. These receptors were taken from a man older than 75 with acute or convalescent COVID-19.

This clone was detected only a few times. This chain connects TRBV19 to TRBJ1-3; unclear D gene. Per germline, CDR1 LNHDA and CDR2 SQIVND (reference sequence). The CDR3 runs 14 residues. Trimming stripped 6 bases from V and 0 bases from J, with 9 bases between. The CDR3, as DNA: TGTGCCAGTAGCCCGGGGAGCTCTGGAAACACCATATATTTT. Protein product: CASSPGSSGNTIYF.

The rearrangement links TRBV7-2 to TRBJ1-1; D not certain. V was shortened by 7 bases and J by 5 bases, with 20 bases between the two germline ends. The CDR3 is made up of 15 amino acids. The germline V gene has CDR1 SGHTA and CDR2 FQGNSA. The CDR3 DNA sequence: TGTGCCAGCACCCAGAGGAGGGATGGGAGAACTGAAGCTTTCTTT. This sequence encodes CASTQRRDGRTEAFF.

This clone was seen just once. The rearrangement uses TRBV2 and TRBJ2-7, with D uncertain. The CDR3 is made up of 11 amino acids. V lost 6 bases to trimming and J lost 6 bases, with 9 bases between them. The germline V gene has CDR1 SNHLY and CDR2 FYNNEI. The CDR3 here is CASSPKSEQYF. CDR3 nucleotide sequence: TGTGCCAGCAGCCCGAAGAGCGAGCAGTACTTC.

The chain employs TRBV30 and TRBJ1-1; D is unclear. V was cut by 0 bases and J by 5 bases, with 10 bases left in between. The germline V gene has CDR1 GTSNPN and CDR2 SVGIG (reference sequence). This CDR3 is 13 amino acids long. Here the CDR3 DNA reads TGTGCCTGGAGTGTAGGAGGGCGGACTGAAGCTTTCTTT. Protein: CAWSVGGRTEAFF. Complete variable domain (other parts from reference TRBV30 and TRBJ1-1): SQTIHQWPATLVQPVGSPLSLECTVEGTSNPNLYWYRQAAGRGLQLLFYSVGIGQISSEVPQNLSASRPQDRQFILSSKKLLLSDSGFYLCAWSVGGRTEAFFGQGTRLTVV.

The chain has TRBV3-1 (or the pseudogene TRBV3-2) and TRBJ2-4; D gene ambiguous. Germline V lookup: CDR1 LGHDT, CDR2 YNNKEL (reference sequence). The CDR3 is 11 residues long. The V end lost 1 base, the J end lost 8 bases, and 3 bases lay between the germline ends. This chain's CDR3 is CASSQADIQYF. Here the CDR3 DNA reads TGTGCCAGCAGCCAAGCGGACATTCAGTACTTC.